Below, one T cell receptor (beta chain) is given with its context. Its antigen remains unknown. A second about 6 to 12 cycle PCR used barcoded and J-beta primers. In TCRdb, the 5' RACE reads were re-called with MiXCR into one record per CDR3 protein. The top ten clones hold 15% to 20% of a sample with more than 700,000 distinct CDR3 sequences, about half of them seen once. The sample is drawn from a study of blood T cells in healthy people across ages. Collection of ten milliliters of peripheral blood was performed for each donor. The study's findings and limits: Higher naive T cell percentage went strongly together with higher TCR beta diversity. As age increased, TCR beta diversity per million T cells fell in a roughly linear fashion.

The material sequenced was blood. The receptor's source is an elderly man in good health.

The CDR3 protein is CSAHLGTDPSGFTDTQYF. CDR3 coding DNA: TGCAGTGCCCACTTGGGTACGGACCCTAGCGGTTTCACAGATACGCAGTATTTT. The genes are TRBV20-1 and TRBJ2-3; 7 bases are a match to TRBD2. J gave up 2 bases and V 6 bases, and 20 bases lay outside the gene matches. Germline V gives CDR1 DFQATT, CDR2 SNEGSKA (reference sequence). This CDR3 is built from 18 residues.